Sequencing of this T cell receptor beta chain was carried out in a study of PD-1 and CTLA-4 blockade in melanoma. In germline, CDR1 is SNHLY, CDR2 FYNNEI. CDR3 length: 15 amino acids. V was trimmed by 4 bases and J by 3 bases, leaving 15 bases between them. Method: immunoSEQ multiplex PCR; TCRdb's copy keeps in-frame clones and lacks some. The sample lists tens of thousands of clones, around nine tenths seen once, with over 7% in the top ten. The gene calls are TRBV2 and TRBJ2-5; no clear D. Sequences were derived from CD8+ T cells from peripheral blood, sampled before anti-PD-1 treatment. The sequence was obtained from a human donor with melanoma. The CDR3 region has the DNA TGTGCCAGCAGTGCGGTCAGCTTGGATGAAGAGACCCAGTACTTC. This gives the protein CASSAVSLDEETQYF.